A selection of T cell receptor beta chains follows, all from one sample in a study of T cell responses to AZD1222 COVID-19 vaccine. Profiling relied on immunoSEQ multiplex PCR, and the TCRdb table lists in-frame clones only, not all of them. Altogether more than 85,000 clones are present, 80% to 90% being singletons, with the ten largest covering around 15%. The starting material was peripheral blood, obtained on day 0 of AZD1222 vaccination. All receptors come from an adult in good health. CDR3s include the opening cysteine and the closing phenylalanine or tryptophan. Each record gives: V gene, D gene, clone size, J gene, CDR3 protein, CDR3 DNA. A D gene is named only where the DNA matches it firmly. Not all rows give a size; the values are once, few, many and, for expanded clones, a class.

TRBV2	.	.	TRBJ1-5	CASSSNQPQHF	TGTGCCAGCAGTTCGAATCAGCCCCAGCATTTT
TRBV14	.	.	TRBJ1-3	CASSQEAGYGNTIYF	TGTGCCAGCAGCCAAGAAGCGGGGTATGGAAACACCATATATTTT
TRBV4-2	TRBD1	.	TRBJ2-7	CASSQGTGLSSYEQYF	TGTGCCAGCAGCCAAGGGACAGGGCTAAGCTCCTACGAGCAGTACTTC
TRBV24-1	.	.	TRBJ1-5	CATSDSRGWQPQHF	TGTGCCACCAGTGATTCTAGGGGGTGGCAGCCCCAGCATTTT
TRBV5-4	.	.	TRBJ1-1	CASIGNTEAFF	TGTGCCAGCATTGGGAACACTGAAGCTTTCTTT
TRBV12-3/TRBV12-4	.	.	TRBJ1-2	CASTPRQSYGYTF	TGTGCCAGCACACCGCGACAGTCCTATGGCTACACCTTC
TRBV2	TRBD1	.	TRBJ1-5	CASRDRTGNNQPQHF	TGTGCCAGCAGAGACAGGACAGGAAACAATCAGCCCCAGCATTTT
TRBV10-3	.	.	TRBJ1-4	CAISEFGEKLFF	TGTGCCATCAGTGAGTTCGGGGAAAAACTGTTTTTT
TRBV6-1	.	.	TRBJ1-5	CASSEYGGGNQPQHF	TGTGCCAGCAGTGAATACGGGGGTGGCAATCAGCCCCAGCATTTT
TRBV29-1	TRBD2	.	TRBJ2-3	CSVEQREGSDTQYF	TGCAGCGTTGAACAGCGGGAGGGTTCAGATACGCAGTATTTT
TRBV27	.	.	TRBJ1-2	CASSPLWGADYGYTF	TGTGCCAGCAGCCCTCTGTGGGGGGCTGACTATGGCTACACCTTC
TRBV28	TRBD1	.	TRBJ1-2	CASRYAPGQGVGGYTF	TGTGCCAGCAGATATGCCCCGGGACAGGGGGTAGGTGGCTACACCTTC
TRBV5-1	.	.	TRBJ2-2	CASSWGQANTGELFF	TGCGCCAGCAGTTGGGGCCAAGCGAACACCGGGGAGCTGTTTTTT
TRBV7-2	TRBD1	.	TRBJ2-1	CASSLGPGQGRDEQFF	TGTGCCAGCAGCTTAGGTCCGGGACAGGGGAGGGATGAGCAGTTCTTC
TRBV2	TRBD1	.	TRBJ1-3	CAIIHRGPGNTIYF	TGTGCCATCATTCACAGGGGGCCCGGAAACACCATATATTTT
TRBV30	TRBD1	few	TRBJ1-2	CAWRVGQVIGYTF	TGTGCCTGGAGAGTGGGACAGGTCATTGGCTACACCTTC
TRBV10-3	.	once	TRBJ2-1	CAISELLGSYNEQFF	TGTGCCATCAGTGAGCTCCTCGGCTCCTACAATGAGCAGTTCTTC
TRBV10-3	.	.	TRBJ2-1	CAIKGTSSYNEQFF	TGTGCCATCAAGGGGACGAGCTCCTACAATGAGCAGTTCTTC
TRBV30	TRBD1	.	TRBJ2-3	CAWELTGGFADTQYF	TGTGCCTGGGAGTTAACAGGGGGCTTTGCAGATACGCAGTATTTT
TRBV2	TRBD1	.	TRBJ1-5	CASSGTGGRQPQHF	TGTGCCAGCAGTGGGACAGGGGGCCGGCAGCCCCAGCATTTT
TRBV5-5	TRBD1	.	TRBJ2-7	CASSLIGTEAYEQYF	TGTGCCAGCAGCTTAATCGGGACAGAAGCCTACGAGCAGTACTTC
TRBV6-5	.	.	TRBJ2-5	CASTPGPAGTQYF	TGTGCCAGCACCCCGGGACCGGCTGGGACCCAGTACTTC
TRBV6-5	.	.	TRBJ1-1	CASKQGNTEAFF	TGTGCCAGCAAGCAGGGGAACACTGAAGCTTTCTTT
TRBV6-2/TRBV6-3	.	.	TRBJ1-6	CASSSSGRTPALHF	TGTGCCAGCAGTTCCTCGGGCCGAACCCCAGCCCTCCACTTT
TRBV10-3	TRBD1	.	TRBJ2-1	CATSTDRMNEQFF	TGTGCCACCTCGACGGACAGGATGAATGAGCAGTTCTTC
TRBV30	.	.	TRBJ1-3	CASQGSAGNTIYF	TGTGCCTCGCAGGGATCAGCTGGAAACACCATATATTTT
TRBV2	.	.	TRBJ2-1	CASYLHDYNEQFF	TGTGCCAGCTACCTACACGACTACAATGAGCAGTTCTTC
TRBV7-2	.	.	TRBJ2-7	CASSLAGVEQYF	TGTGCCAGCAGCTTAGCGGGGGTCGAGCAGTACTTC
TRBV19	.	.	TRBJ1-1	CASSTGGTNTEAFF	TGTGCCAGTAGTACCGGGGGCACGAACACTGAAGCTTTCTTT
TRBV27	.	.	TRBJ2-7	CASSNDRISYEQYF	TGTGCCAGCTCAAACGACAGGATCTCCTACGAGCAGTACTTC
TRBV4-2	.	.	TRBJ2-7	CASSQVENPTYEQYF	TGTGCCAGCAGCCAAGTTGAGAACCCCACTTACGAGCAGTACTTC
TRBV3-1/TRBV3-2	.	.	TRBJ2-7	CASSQSSAAKVQYF	TGTGCCAGCAGCCAATCCTCGGCCGCCAAGGTGCAGTACTTC
TRBV28	TRBD1	.	TRBJ1-2	CASSQGTGENYGYTF	TGTGCCAGCAGCCAGGGGACAGGGGAAAACTATGGCTACACCTTC
TRBV3-1/TRBV3-2	TRBD2	.	TRBJ2-1	CASRPTSGIKHEQFF	TGTGCCAGCAGGCCCACTAGCGGGATAAAACATGAGCAGTTCTTC
TRBV2	TRBD1	.	TRBJ1-5	CASSTGTGRRPQHF	TGTGCCAGCAGTACCGGGACAGGCAGGCGGCCCCAGCATTTT
TRBV3-1/TRBV3-2	.	.	TRBJ2-1	CASSQVTEKQFF	TGTGCCAGCAGCCAAGTAACCGAGAAGCAGTTCTTC
TRBV27	TRBD2	.	TRBJ2-1	CASRPPGLGNDEQFF	TGTGCCAGCAGACCACCGGGACTAGGGAACGATGAGCAGTTCTTC
TRBV5-6	.	few	TRBJ2-2	CASSFWNTLGRTGELFF	TGTGCCAGCAGCTTTTGGAACACTCTAGGGAGGACCGGGGAGCTGTTTTTT
TRBV11-1	.	once	TRBJ1-1	CASSLAWDPSEAFF	TGTGCCAGCAGCTTAGCGTGGGACCCAAGTGAAGCTTTCTTT
TRBV7-3	.	.	TRBJ1-1	CASSLSKDTEAFF	TGTGCCAGCAGCTTATCTAAGGACACTGAAGCTTTCTTT
TRBV4-1	TRBD1	.	TRBJ2-5	CASSQRQGQETQYF	TGCGCCAGCAGCCAGCGACAGGGACAAGAGACCCAGTACTTC
TRBV18	.	.	TRBJ1-1	CASSPYTGGTEAFF	TGTGCCAGCTCACCTTACACCGGCGGCACTGAAGCTTTCTTT
TRBV5-1	.	.	TRBJ1-4	CASSLDPGNEKLFF	TGCGCCAGCAGCTTGGATCCGGGCAATGAAAAACTGTTTTTT
TRBV5-1	.	.	TRBJ1-1	CASSSGMSTEAFF	TGCGCCAGCAGCTCCGGGATGAGCACTGAAGCTTTCTTT
TRBV6-5	TRBD2	.	TRBJ2-1	CASTASGKRVLFF	TGTGCCAGCACTGCTAGCGGGAAAAGGGTGCTGTTCTTC
TRBV2	.	.	TRBJ1-5	CASSEFGSNQPQHF	TGTGCCAGCAGTGAATTTGGTAGCAATCAGCCCCAGCATTTT
TRBV19	TRBD2	.	TRBJ2-3	CASSMLGPKGLAGEDTQYF	TGTGCCAGTAGTATGTTAGGTCCGAAGGGACTAGCGGGGGAAGATACGCAGTATTTT
TRBV7-9	.	.	TRBJ2-7	CASSPSLGGSYEQYF	TGTGCCAGCAGCCCCAGCTTGGGGGGCTCCTACGAGCAGTACTTC
TRBV5-1	.	.	TRBJ1-1	CASRRGIAEAFF	TGCGCCAGCAGGAGGGGGATAGCTGAAGCTTTCTTT
TRBV4-2	.	.	TRBJ1-1	CASSQDSKNTEAFF	TGTGCCAGCAGCCAAGATTCGAAGAACACTGAAGCTTTCTTT
TRBV2	.	.	TRBJ2-5	CAGTSGETQYF	TGTGCCGGGACATCTGGGGAGACCCAGTACTTC
TRBV5-5	.	few	TRBJ1-3	CASSLSGRNTIYF	TGTGCCAGCAGCTTGTCCGGTAGGAACACCATATATTTT
TRBV19	TRBD2	.	TRBJ2-5	CASSALLAGGTQETQYF	TGTGCCAGTAGTGCTCTACTAGCGGGAGGTACCCAAGAGACCCAGTACTTC
TRBV6-5	TRBD2	few	TRBJ2-1	CASRGLAGSGNEQFF	TGTGCCAGCAGAGGACTAGCGGGATCGGGCAATGAGCAGTTCTTC